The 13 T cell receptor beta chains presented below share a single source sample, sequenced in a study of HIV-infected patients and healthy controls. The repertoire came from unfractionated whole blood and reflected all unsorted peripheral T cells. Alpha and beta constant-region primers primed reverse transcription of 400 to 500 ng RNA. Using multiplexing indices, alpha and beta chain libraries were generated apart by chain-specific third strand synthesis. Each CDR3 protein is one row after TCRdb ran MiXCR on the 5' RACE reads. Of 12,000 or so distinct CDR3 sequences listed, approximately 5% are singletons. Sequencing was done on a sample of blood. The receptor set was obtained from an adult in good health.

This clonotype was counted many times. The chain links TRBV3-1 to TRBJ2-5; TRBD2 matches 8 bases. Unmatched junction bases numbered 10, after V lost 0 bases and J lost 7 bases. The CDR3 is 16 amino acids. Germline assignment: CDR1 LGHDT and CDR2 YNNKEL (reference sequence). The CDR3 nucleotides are TGTGCCAGCAGCCAAGACCCCGGGACTAGATTGGGGACCCAGTACTTC. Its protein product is CASSQDPGTRLGTQYF.

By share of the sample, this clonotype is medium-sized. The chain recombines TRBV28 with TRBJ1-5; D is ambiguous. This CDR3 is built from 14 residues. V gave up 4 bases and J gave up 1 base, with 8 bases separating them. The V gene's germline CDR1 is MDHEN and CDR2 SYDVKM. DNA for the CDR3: TGTGCCAGCAGTTATCCACAGAGCAATCAGCCCCAGCATTTT. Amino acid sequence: CASSYPQSNQPQHF.

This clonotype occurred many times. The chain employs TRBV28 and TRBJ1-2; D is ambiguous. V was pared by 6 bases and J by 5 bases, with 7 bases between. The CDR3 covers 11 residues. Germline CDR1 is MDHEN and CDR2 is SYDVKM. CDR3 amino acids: CASRYEYGYTF. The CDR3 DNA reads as TGTGCCAGCAGGTACGAATATGGCTACACCTTC.

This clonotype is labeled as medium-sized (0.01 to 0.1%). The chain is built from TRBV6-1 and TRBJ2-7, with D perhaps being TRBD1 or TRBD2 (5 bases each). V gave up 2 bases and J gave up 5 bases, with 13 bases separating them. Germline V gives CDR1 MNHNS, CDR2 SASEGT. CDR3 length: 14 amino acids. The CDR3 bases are TGTGCCAGCAGTGAATTGGGACGTACTAACGAGCAGTACTTC. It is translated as CASSELGRTNEQYF.

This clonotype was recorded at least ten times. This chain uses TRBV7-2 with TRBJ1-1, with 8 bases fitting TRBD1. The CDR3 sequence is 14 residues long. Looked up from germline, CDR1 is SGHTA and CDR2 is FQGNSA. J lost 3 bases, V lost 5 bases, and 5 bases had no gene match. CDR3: CASSRDRKDTEAFF. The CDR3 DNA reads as TGTGCCAGCAGCCGGGACAGGAAGGACACTGAAGCTTTCTTT. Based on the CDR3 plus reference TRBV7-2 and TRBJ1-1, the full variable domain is GAGVSQSPSNKVTEKGKDVELRCDPISGHTALYWYRQSLGQGLEFLIYFQGNSAPDKSGLPSDRFSAERTGGSVSTLTIQRTQQEDSAVYLCASSRDRKDTEAFFGQGTRLTVV.

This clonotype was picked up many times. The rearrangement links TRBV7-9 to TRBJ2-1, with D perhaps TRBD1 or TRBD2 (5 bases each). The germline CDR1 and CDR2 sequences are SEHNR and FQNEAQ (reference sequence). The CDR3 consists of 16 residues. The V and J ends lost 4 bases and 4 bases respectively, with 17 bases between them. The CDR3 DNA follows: TGTGCCAGCAGCTCAGGGACCGGGACGGGGTACAATGAGCAGTTCTTC. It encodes CASSSGTGTGYNEQFF.

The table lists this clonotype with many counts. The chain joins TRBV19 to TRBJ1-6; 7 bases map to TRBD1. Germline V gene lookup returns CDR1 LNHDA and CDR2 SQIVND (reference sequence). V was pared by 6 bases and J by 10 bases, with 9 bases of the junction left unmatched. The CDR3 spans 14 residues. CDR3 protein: CASRVRTGLSPLHF. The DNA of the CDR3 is TGTGCCAGTAGAGTTCGGACAGGCCTCTCACCCCTCCACTTT.

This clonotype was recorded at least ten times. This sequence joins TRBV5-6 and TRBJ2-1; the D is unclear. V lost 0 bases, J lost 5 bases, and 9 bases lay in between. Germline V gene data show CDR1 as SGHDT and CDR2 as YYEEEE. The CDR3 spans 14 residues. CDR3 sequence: CASSLGWANNEQFF. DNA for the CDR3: TGTGCCAGCAGCTTGGGTTGGGCGAACAATGAGCAGTTCTTC.

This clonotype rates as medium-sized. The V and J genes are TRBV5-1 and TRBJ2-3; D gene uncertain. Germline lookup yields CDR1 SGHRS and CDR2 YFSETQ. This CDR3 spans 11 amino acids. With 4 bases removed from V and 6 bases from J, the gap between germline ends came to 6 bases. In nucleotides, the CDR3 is TGCGCCAGCAGCGAGATCGATACGCAGTATTTT. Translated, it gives CASSEIDTQYF.

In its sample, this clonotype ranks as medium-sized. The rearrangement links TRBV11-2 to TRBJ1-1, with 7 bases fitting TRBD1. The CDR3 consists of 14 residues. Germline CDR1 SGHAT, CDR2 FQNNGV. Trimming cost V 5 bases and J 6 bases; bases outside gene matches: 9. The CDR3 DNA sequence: TGTGCCAGCAGCCAACCGGGGCAGGGGGCTGAAGCTTTCTTT. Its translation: CASSQPGQGAEAFF.

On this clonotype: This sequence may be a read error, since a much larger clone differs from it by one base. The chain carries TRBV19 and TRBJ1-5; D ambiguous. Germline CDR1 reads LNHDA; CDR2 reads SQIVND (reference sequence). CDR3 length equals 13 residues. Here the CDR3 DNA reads TGTGCCAGTAGTGACTTCGGAGATCAGCCCAAGCATTTT. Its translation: CASSDFGDQPKHF.

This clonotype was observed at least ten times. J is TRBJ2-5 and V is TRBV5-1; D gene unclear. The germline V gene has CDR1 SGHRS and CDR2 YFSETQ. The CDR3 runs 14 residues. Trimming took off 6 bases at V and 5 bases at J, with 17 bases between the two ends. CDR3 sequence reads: CASKKGKAQETQYF. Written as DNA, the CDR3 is TGCGCCAGCAAAAAGGGAAAAGCCCAGGAGACCCAGTACTTC. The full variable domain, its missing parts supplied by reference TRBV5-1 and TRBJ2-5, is KAGVTQTPRYLIKTRGQQVTLSCSPISGHRSVSWYQQTPGQGLQFLFEYFSETQRNKGNFPGRFSGRQFSNSRSEMNVSTLELGDSALYLCASKKGKAQETQYFGPGTRLLVL.

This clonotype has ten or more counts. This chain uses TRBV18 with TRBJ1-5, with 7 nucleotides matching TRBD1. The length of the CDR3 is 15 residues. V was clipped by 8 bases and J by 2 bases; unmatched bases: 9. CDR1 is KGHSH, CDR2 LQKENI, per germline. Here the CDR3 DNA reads TGTGCCAGCGGTTCAGTGGGGACAGGCAATCAGCCCCAGCATTTT. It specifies CASGSVGTGNQPQHF.